Many counts were recorded for the clone carrying this TCR beta chain. Its cognate antigen is unknown. The lymph nodes were axillary draining lymph nodes from breast cancer patients. Each CDR3 protein is one row after TCRdb ran MiXCR on the multiplex PCR reads. The table lists about 180,000 distinct CDR3 sequences, approximately 30% of them singletons. These data originate in a study of breast tumors, draining lymph nodes, adjacent tissues. Overall study findings and caveats: The data were judged consistent with most tumor T cells coming from lymph node and expanding in tumor. Data only fit, rather than demonstrated, lymph node origin of most tumor T cells. Compared with basal-like, luminal-like tumors shared significantly more repertoire with nontumor tissue.

Looked up from germline, CDR1 is SGHDT and CDR2 is YYEEEE. Trimming took 1 base from V and 0 from J, leaving 5 bases between them. The CDR3 spans 14 residues. What was sequenced was axillary lymph node tissue. The V and J genes are TRBV5-6 and TRBJ1-3, with D unclear. The receptor was derived from a female donor with breast cancer. Some clones in this sample may be carry-over from other donors' samples. The CDR3 region is CASSLWDSGNTIYF. The CDR3 DNA is TGTGCCAGCAGCTTGTGGGACTCTGGAAACACCATATATTTT.